The rows below give T cell receptor beta chains drawn from one sample of a study of blood T cell repertoires in COVID-19. Sequencing used immunoSEQ multiplex PCR; TCRdb keeps in-frame clones, though not all of them. Of 240,000 or so clones detected, around 90% appear once; the ten largest clones hold roughly 0.8%. Sequenced sample: peripheral blood. These receptors originate from a woman aged 25 to 39 with acute or convalescent COVID-19. The CDR3 runs from the conserved cysteine through the conserved F or W. The D gene is left open where the match is weak. The size of a clone is reported for some rows only, either as once, few or many, or as a class for expanded clones.

J	D	size	V	DNA	CDR3
TRBJ2-1	TRBD2	.	TRBV28	TGTGCCAGCACCTGGGGTCTAGCGGAGCATACCTCCTACAATGAGCAGTTCTTC	CASTWGLAEHTSYNEQFF
TRBJ1-3	.	few	TRBV29-1	TGCAGCGTTGACCTCCCAGGGGTCGGAAACACCATATATTTT	CSVDLPGVGNTIYF
TRBJ1-3	.	.	TRBV7-3	TGTGCCAGCAGCTTCGCCCCAGGGACTGGAAACACCATATATTTT	CASSFAPGTGNTIYF
TRBJ1-2	TRBD1	.	TRBV10-3	TGTGCCATCAGAGGGACAGGGATAGGCTACACCTTC	CAIRGTGIGYTF
TRBJ2-1	TRBD2	.	TRBV9	TGTGCCAGCAGCGCCGCCGGGACTAGGTACAATGAGCAGTTCTTC	CASSAAGTRYNEQFF
TRBJ1-3	.	.	TRBV4-3	TGCGCCAGCAGCCAAGGGGCGGGCACCGGAAACACCATATATTTT	CASSQGAGTGNTIYF
TRBJ2-1	TRBD2	few	TRBV4-2	TGTGCCAGCAGCCAAGATTTACTAGCGGTAGACAATGAGCAGTTCTTC	CASSQDLLAVDNEQFF
TRBJ2-1	.	.	TRBV29-1	TGCAGCGTGGGCCGCAGTAGCAACGAGCAGTTCTTC	CSVGRSSNEQFF
TRBJ2-1	TRBD2	.	TRBV4-2	TGTGCCAGCAGCCAAGGTATAGCGGGAGGGCCCGTCGATGAGCAGTTCTTC	CASSQGIAGGPVDEQFF
TRBJ2-7	.	.	TRBV10-3	TGTGCCATCAGGGACTTCCTAACCTACGAGCAGTACTTC	CAIRDFLTYEQYF
TRBJ2-7	.	.	TRBV7-2	TGTGCCAGCAGCCTAGGGTCCGGCCAGCCTAGAGAGCAGTACTTC	CASSLGSGQPREQYF
TRBJ1-5	TRBD1	.	TRBV7-2	TGTGCCAGCAGCAAAGACAGGGTGCAGCCCCAGCATTTT	CASSKDRVQPQHF
TRBJ1-1	TRBD1	.	TRBV6-5	TGTGCCAGCAGTTACGACAGGGAGAACACTGAAGCTTTCTTT	CASSYDRENTEAFF
TRBJ2-7	.	.	TRBV3-1/TRBV3-2	TGTGCCAGCAGCCAGGTCCCCGGGACACTTGAGCAGTACTTC	CASSQVPGTLEQYF